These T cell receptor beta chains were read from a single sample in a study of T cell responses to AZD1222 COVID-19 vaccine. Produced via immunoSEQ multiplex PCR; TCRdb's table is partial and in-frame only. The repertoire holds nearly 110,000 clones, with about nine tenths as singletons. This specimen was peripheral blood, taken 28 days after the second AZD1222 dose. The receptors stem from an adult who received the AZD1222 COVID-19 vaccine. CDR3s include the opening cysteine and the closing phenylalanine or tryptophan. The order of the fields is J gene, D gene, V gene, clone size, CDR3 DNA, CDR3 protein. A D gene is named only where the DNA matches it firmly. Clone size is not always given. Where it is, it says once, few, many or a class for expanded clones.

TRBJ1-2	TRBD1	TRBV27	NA	TGTGCCAGCAGTCCAGGGGGTTCCTATGGCTACACCTTC	CASSPGGSYGYTF
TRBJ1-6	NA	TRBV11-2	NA	TGTGCCAGCAGCTCCTCTCCTGACTATAATTCACCCCTCCACTTT	CASSSSPDYNSPLHF
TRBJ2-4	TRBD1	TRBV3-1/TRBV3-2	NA	TGTGCCAGCAGCCAACCGGACAGGGCATGGAACATTCAGTACTTC	CASSQPDRAWNIQYF
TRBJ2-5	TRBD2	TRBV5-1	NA	TGCGCCAGCAGCTTGGCCGGCGCGGGGGGTGGAATAGAGACCCAGTACTTC	CASSLAGAGGGIETQYF
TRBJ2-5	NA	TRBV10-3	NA	TGTGCCATCAGTGATGGGGGCCAAGAGACCCAGTACTTC	CAISDGGQETQYF
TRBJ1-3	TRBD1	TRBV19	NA	TGTGCCAGTAGGCTGGACAGGTACCTTGGAAACACCATATATTTT	CASRLDRYLGNTIYF
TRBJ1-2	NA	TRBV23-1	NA	TGCGCCAGCAGTCAACCCCCGGTTCGACTGAAGGGGCACTATGGCTACACCTTC	CASSQPPVRLKGHYGYTF
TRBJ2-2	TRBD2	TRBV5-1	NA	TGCGCCAGCAGCTTGACCCCCGGGGGGACCGGGGAGCTGTTTTTT	CASSLTPGGTGELFF
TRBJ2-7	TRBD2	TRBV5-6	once	TGTGCCAGCAGCTTGGCCGGCCGGGAGGGGAGCTACGAGCAGTACTTC	CASSLAGREGSYEQYF
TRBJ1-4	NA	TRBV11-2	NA	TGTGCCAGCAGCCGACAGGTCCGTGAAAAACTGTTTTTT	CASSRQVREKLFF
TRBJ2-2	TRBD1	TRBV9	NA	TGTGCCAGCAGCTTTCCCCGAGCAGGGGGCAAGGCCGGGGAGCTGTTTTTT	CASSFPRAGGKAGELFF